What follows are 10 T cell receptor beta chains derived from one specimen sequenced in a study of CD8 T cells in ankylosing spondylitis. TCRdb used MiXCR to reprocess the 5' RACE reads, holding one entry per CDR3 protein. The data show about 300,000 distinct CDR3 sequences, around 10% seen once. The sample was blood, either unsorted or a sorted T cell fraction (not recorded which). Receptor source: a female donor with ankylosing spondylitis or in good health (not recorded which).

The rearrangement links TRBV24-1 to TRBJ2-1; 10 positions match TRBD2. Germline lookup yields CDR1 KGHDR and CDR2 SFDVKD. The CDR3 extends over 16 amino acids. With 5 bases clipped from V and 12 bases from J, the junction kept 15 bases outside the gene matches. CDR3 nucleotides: TGTGCCACCAGTGCCGCCCCCGGGACTAGCGATCTGCGGCAGTTCTTC. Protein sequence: CATSAAPGTSDLRQFF.

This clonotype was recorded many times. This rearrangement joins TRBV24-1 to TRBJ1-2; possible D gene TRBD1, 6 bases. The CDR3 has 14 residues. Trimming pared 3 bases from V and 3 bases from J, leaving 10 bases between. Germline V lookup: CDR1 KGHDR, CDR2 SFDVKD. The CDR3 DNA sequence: TGTGCCACCAGTGATCAGGGGCCCGACTATGGCTACACCTTC. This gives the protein CATSDQGPDYGYTF.

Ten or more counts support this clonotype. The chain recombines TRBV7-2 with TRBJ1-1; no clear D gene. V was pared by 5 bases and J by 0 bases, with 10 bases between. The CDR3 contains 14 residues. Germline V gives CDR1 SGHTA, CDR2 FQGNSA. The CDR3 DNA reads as TGTGCCAGCAGCCGTCCAAGCATGAACACTGAAGCTTTCTTT. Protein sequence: CASSRPSMNTEAFF. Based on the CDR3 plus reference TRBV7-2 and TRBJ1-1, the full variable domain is GAGVSQSPSNKVTEKGKDVELRCDPISGHTALYWYRQSLGQGLEFLIYFQGNSAPDKSGLPSDRFSAERTGGSVSTLTIQRTQQEDSAVYLCASSRPSMNTEAFFGQGTRLTVV.

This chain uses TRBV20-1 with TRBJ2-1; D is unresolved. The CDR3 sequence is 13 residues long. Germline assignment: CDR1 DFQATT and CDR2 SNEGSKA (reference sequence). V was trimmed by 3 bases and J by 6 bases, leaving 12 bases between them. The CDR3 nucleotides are TGCAGTGCTAGTTCTTGGGCTCTCAATGAGCAGTTCTTC. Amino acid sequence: CSASSWALNEQFF.

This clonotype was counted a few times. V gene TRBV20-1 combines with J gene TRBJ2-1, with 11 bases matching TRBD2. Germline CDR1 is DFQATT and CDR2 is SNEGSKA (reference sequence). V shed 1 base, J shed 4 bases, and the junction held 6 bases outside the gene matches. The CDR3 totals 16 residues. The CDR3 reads CSARGGTSGRYNEQFF. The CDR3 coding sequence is TGCAGTGCTAGAGGCGGGACTAGCGGTAGATACAATGAGCAGTTCTTC.

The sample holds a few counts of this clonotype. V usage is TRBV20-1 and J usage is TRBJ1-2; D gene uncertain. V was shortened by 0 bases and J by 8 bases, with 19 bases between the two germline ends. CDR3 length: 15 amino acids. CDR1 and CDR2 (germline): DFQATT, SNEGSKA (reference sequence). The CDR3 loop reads CSARDGLVVGSGYTF. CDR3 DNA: TGCAGTGCTAGAGATGGGTTAGTGGTTGGGAGCGGCTACACCTTC.

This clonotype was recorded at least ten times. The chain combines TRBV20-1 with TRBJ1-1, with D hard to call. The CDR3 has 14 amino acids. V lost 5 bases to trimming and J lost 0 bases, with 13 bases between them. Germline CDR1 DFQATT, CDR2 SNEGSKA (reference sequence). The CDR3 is CSAVRGALNTEAFF. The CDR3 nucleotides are TGCAGTGCTGTTCGGGGAGCTTTGAACACTGAAGCTTTCTTT.

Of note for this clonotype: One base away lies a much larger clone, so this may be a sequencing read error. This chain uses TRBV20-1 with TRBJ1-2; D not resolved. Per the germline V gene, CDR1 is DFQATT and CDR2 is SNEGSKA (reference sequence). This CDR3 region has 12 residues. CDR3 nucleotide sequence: TGCATTGCGTACCTTGGGAGCTATGGCTACACCTTC. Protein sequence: CIAYLGSYGYTF.

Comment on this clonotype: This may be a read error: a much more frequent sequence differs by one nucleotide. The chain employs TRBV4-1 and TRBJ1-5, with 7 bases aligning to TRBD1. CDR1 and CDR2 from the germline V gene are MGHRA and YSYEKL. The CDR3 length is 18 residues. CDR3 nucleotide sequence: TGCGCCAGCAACCAATCGGAGACAGGGATGATAAACGGTCAGCCCCAGCATTTT. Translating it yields CASNQSETGMINGQPQHF.

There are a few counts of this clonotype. CDR3: CASSLWSGSTGELFF. The CDR3, as DNA: TGTGCCAGCAGCTTGTGGTCTGGGAGCACCGGGGAGCTGTTTTTT. The chain couples TRBV5-5 to TRBJ2-2; TRBD2 is a possible D gene (5 bases). The CDR3 is 15 amino acids. V dropped 1 base and J dropped 4 bases, with 11 bases sitting between them. Germline values: CDR1 SGHKS, CDR2 YYEKEE (reference sequence).